Sequencing of this TCR beta chain was carried out in a study of blood T cell repertoires in COVID-19 (TCRdb year 2020). Turning to the overall study: Samples from collaborators originated in the United States, Italy and Spain and spanned both the acute and convalescent phases of COVID-19. The material from the prospective study consisted of cDNA or gDNA derived from T cells, B-cell-depleted T cells, or PBMCs. Deeply sampled blood TCRbeta repertoires from subjects exposed to, actively infected with, or recovered from COVID-19 were included in the dataset. The repertoires were released in a freely available public database intended as a resource for research on the immune response to SARS-CoV-2. Samples came from the ongoing ImmuneRACE study (first 160 participants) plus 1,254 subjects from 6 global collaborators. A de-identified subject ID, COVID-19 status, age in years and sex were almost always included in the sample metadata. HLA class I and class II types, where available, came from metadata supplied by the sample provider rather than from assay-based typing. On the study overall, not on this receptor specifically: Clinical and demographic metadata were provided uncurated, with the amount varying by source and participant.

Enrolling through a virtual design, the prospective study's participants ranged in age from about 18 to 89 years and lived across roughly 23 United States geographic areas. In the prospective study, participants were assigned to cohorts based on the clinical history participants reported in a screening survey and a study questionnaire. Each participant in the prospective study had whole blood, serum and a nasopharyngeal or oropharyngeal swab collected by mobile phlebotomists. Over a roughly 2-month period, participants in the prospective study had the option of providing additional blood draws and questionnaires. Blood samples from the prospective study were shipped frozen or at room temperature prior to DNA extraction. In regard to this clone: Its antigen remains undetermined. No qualities accompany the bases; no much larger clone lies one base away.

TCRbeta CDR3 regions were amplified from genomic DNA by means of the immunoSEQ Assay, a bias-controlled multiplex PCR. Concerning the study's data processing: Nucleated cell counts per sample were estimated from amplification of reference gene primers within the assay. Sequence reads were collapsed and filtered to measure the absolute abundance of every unique TCRbeta CDR3 rearrangement. Productive Simpson clonality was computed per sample as the square root of Simpson's diversity index over productive rearrangements. TCRdb took this table from immuneACCESS and kept in-frame rearrangements with V and J called. Such tables lack part of the clones; where checked against another copy, unresolved V genes explain under half of the gap, and the rest is unexplained. Clonal size and the V and J genes are those of that table, whereas D and trimming came from the DNA. The sample table lists around 230,000 clones, around 92% of them with a count of one. Together, the top ten hold roughly 4% of the sample.

Sequencing was done on a sample of PBMCs or T cells enriched from blood (not recorded which). The source of this sequence is a woman aged 25 to 39 with acute COVID-19.

CDR3 loop: CASSEYPQGNYGYTF. The DNA reads TGTGCCAGCAGTGAATACCCACAGGGTAACTATGGCTACACCTTC. The V gene is TRBV25-1 and the J gene is TRBJ1-2, with a tentative D gene TRBD1 over 6 matching bases. Per the germline V gene, MGHDK is the CDR1 and SYGVNS is the CDR2. Relative to germline, V is 0 bases shorter and J is 1 base shorter, with 9 bases between their ends. Counted from cysteine to phenylalanine, this CDR3 has 15 amino acids. Solely the CDR3 DNA is kept, with 45 bases framed from the first base.